There are a few counts of the clone carrying this T cell receptor beta chain. Original processing notes: Using reference gene primer amplification, nucleated cell counts were estimated. Profiling relied on immunoSEQ multiplex PCR, and the TCRdb table lists in-frame clones only, not all of them. That table furnishes V, J and clone size, whereas the DNA furnished D and trimming. Of tens of thousands of clones detected, 86% appear once; the ten largest clones hold about a sixth. The data derive from a study of blood T cell repertoires in COVID-19. Background on the study: Samples taken during acute and convalescent COVID-19 were collected in the United States, Italy and Spain. Nucleic acid was either cDNA or gDNA, and it came from T cells, B-cell-depleted T cells, or PBMCs.

The V gene end was trimmed by 5 bases and the J gene end by 9 bases; junction bases not matched to a gene: 8. From germline, CDR1 is SEHNR and CDR2 FQNEAQ (reference sequence). The CDR3 consists of 15 residues. The chain uses TRBV7-9 and TRBJ1-6; TRBD1 matches 9 bases. This sequence was found in a man at least 80 years old in a cohort sampled during active COVID-19. Material: peripheral blood. CDR3 region: CASSLGTGMSSPLHF. The CDR3 coding sequence is TGTGCCAGCAGCCTAGGGACAGGGATGAGTTCACCCCTCCACTTT. Full variable domain (remainder filled in from reference TRBV7-9 and TRBJ1-6): DTGVSQNPRHKITKRGQNVTFRCDPISEHNRLYWYRQTLGQGPEFLTYFQNEAQLEKSRLLSDRFSAERPKGSFSTLEIQRTEQGDSAMYLCASSLGTGMSSPLHFGNGTRLTVT.